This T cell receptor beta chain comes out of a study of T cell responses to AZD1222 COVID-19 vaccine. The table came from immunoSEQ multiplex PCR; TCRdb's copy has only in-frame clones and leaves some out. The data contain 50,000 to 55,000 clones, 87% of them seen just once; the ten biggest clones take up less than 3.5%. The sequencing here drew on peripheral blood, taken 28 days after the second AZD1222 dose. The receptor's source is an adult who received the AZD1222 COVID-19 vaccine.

CDR3 residues: CASSYLSFGTGELFF. The CDR3 DNA reads as TGTGCCAGCAGTTACCTGTCCTTCGGTACCGGGGAGCTGTTTTTT. The chain is built from TRBV6-5 and TRBJ2-2; D not certain. In germline, CDR1 is MNHEY, CDR2 SVGAGI. The CDR3 has 15 amino acids. The V gene lost 2 bases and the J gene lost 5 bases, with 12 bases spanning the gap.